A selection of T cell receptor beta chains follows, all from one sample in a study of control samples from healthy donors and cancer patients. Method: immunoSEQ multiplex PCR; TCRdb's copy keeps in-frame clones and lacks some. The sample has 57,000 or so clones, roughly 94% seen once. Specimen: blood. The receptors shown here come from a man younger than 45 in good health. Both conserved end residues are part of each CDR3. D genes are given only for firm matches. The size of a clone is reported for some rows only, either as once, few or many, or as a class for expanded clones.

v_call: TRBV11-2
d_call: -
clone_size: -
j_call: TRBJ2-3
cdr3_nt: TGTGCCAGCAGCTTGTTTGTAGATACGCAGTATTTT
cdr3_aa: CASSLFVDTQYF

v_call: TRBV7-9
d_call: -
clone_size: -
j_call: TRBJ1-2
cdr3_nt: TGTGCCAGCAGCTTCGACTCGGGTGGCTACACCTTC
cdr3_aa: CASSFDSGGYTF

v_call: TRBV9
d_call: TRBD1
clone_size: -
j_call: TRBJ1-2
cdr3_nt: TGTGCCAGCAGCGGACAGGGTTCGTACTATGGCTACACCTTC
cdr3_aa: CASSGQGSYYGYTF

v_call: TRBV7-9
d_call: -
clone_size: -
j_call: TRBJ1-2
cdr3_nt: TGTGCCAGCACCGCCTCGGGTGGGTATGGCTACACCTTC
cdr3_aa: CASTASGGYGYTF

v_call: TRBV11-2
d_call: TRBD1
clone_size: -
j_call: TRBJ1-1
cdr3_nt: TGTGCCAGCAGGTTCACAGGGGGCAACACTGAAGCTTTCTTT
cdr3_aa: CASRFTGGNTEAFF

v_call: TRBV4-1
d_call: TRBD1
clone_size: once
j_call: TRBJ1-1
cdr3_nt: TGCGCCAGCAGCCAAGAGGGACAGTGGGCTTTCTTT
cdr3_aa: CASSQEGQWAFF

v_call: TRBV6-5
d_call: -
clone_size: -
j_call: TRBJ1-1
cdr3_nt: TGTGCCAGCGGCAGACGGCAAGAAGCTTTCTTT
cdr3_aa: CASGRRQEAFF

v_call: TRBV27
d_call: TRBD1
clone_size: -
j_call: TRBJ2-2
cdr3_nt: TGTGCCAGCAGTTTGTCCGGGACAGGGGTCACCGGGGAGCTGTTTTTT
cdr3_aa: CASSLSGTGVTGELFF

v_call: TRBV5-6
d_call: TRBD1
clone_size: -
j_call: TRBJ1-4
cdr3_nt: TGTGCCAGCAGCTTGTGGGGACCGGGACAGGCGAATGAAAAACTGTTTTTT
cdr3_aa: CASSLWGPGQANEKLFF

v_call: TRBV27
d_call: -
clone_size: -
j_call: TRBJ2-1
cdr3_nt: TGTGCCAGCAGTTTCGGCGACAATGAGCAGTTCTTC
cdr3_aa: CASSFGDNEQFF

v_call: TRBV7-3
d_call: -
clone_size: once
j_call: TRBJ1-1
cdr3_nt: TGTGCCAGCAGTTCAGGCAGGTTTGAAGCTTTCTTT
cdr3_aa: CASSSGRFEAFF

v_call: TRBV5-1
d_call: -
clone_size: -
j_call: TRBJ1-1
cdr3_nt: TGCGCCAGCAGCTCCGGGGGGATAGACAGGATTGTGAACACTGAAGCTTTCTTT
cdr3_aa: CASSSGGIDRIVNTEAFF

v_call: TRBV12-3/TRBV12-4
d_call: -
clone_size: once
j_call: TRBJ2-7
cdr3_nt: TGTGCCAGCAGTTTAGCGACAGACTACGAGCAGTACTTC
cdr3_aa: CASSLATDYEQYF

v_call: TRBV25-1
d_call: TRBD2
clone_size: -
j_call: TRBJ2-5
cdr3_nt: TGTGCCAGCACCGCTCAGCGGGGGGACCAAGAGACCCAGTACTTC
cdr3_aa: CASTAQRGDQETQYF

v_call: TRBV2
d_call: TRBD2
clone_size: -
j_call: TRBJ2-3
cdr3_nt: TGTGCCAGCAGTGATGGGAATAGCGGGGGGGCTGGAGATACGCAGTATTTT
cdr3_aa: CASSDGNSGGAGDTQYF

v_call: TRBV11-2
d_call: -
clone_size: -
j_call: TRBJ1-2
cdr3_nt: TGTGCCAGCAGCTTCCAACGCCAAGGGACCCGAGGGCGGCATGGCTACACCTTC
cdr3_aa: CASSFQRQGTRGRHGYTF

v_call: TRBV19
d_call: -
clone_size: -
j_call: TRBJ1-6
cdr3_nt: TGTGCCAGTAGTATGGGGCCATCCACCTATAATTCACCCCTCCACTTT
cdr3_aa: CASSMGPSTYNSPLHF

v_call: TRBV2
d_call: -
clone_size: -
j_call: TRBJ1-2
cdr3_nt: TGTGCCAGCAGTGACGGCCAGGGAGGGGGCTACACCTTC
cdr3_aa: CASSDGQGGGYTF

v_call: TRBV7-8
d_call: -
clone_size: once
j_call: TRBJ1-1
cdr3_nt: TGTGCCAGCAGCTTAGTAGAGAAAACTTTCTTT
cdr3_aa: CASSLVEKTFF

v_call: TRBV6-4
d_call: -
clone_size: -
j_call: TRBJ2-3
cdr3_nt: TGTGCCAGCAGAGAGGGGTGGAGCACAGATACGCAGTATTTT
cdr3_aa: CASREGWSTDTQYF

v_call: TRBV27
d_call: -
clone_size: -
j_call: TRBJ1-6
cdr3_nt: TGTGCCAGCAGTCGGGGACTGGATAATTCACCCCTCCACTTT
cdr3_aa: CASSRGLDNSPLHF

v_call: TRBV7-3
d_call: TRBD2
clone_size: -
j_call: TRBJ2-1
cdr3_nt: TGTGCCAGCAGTCCCAGCGGGAGTGTCTACAATGAGCAGTTCTTC
cdr3_aa: CASSPSGSVYNEQFF

v_call: TRBV19
d_call: TRBD1
clone_size: -
j_call: TRBJ1-5
cdr3_nt: TGTGCCAGTGGACAGGGGACTTCACGCAATCAGCCCCAGCATTTT
cdr3_aa: CASGQGTSRNQPQHF

v_call: TRBV6-4
d_call: -
clone_size: -
j_call: TRBJ2-1
cdr3_nt: TGTGCCAGCATGGGTAGGGGTAAGTATGAGCAGTTCTTC
cdr3_aa: CASMGRGKYEQFF

v_call: TRBV7-2
d_call: -
clone_size: few
j_call: TRBJ2-7
cdr3_nt: TGTGCCAGCAGCTTAGTGGGGGGGGCCCCTTCTTACGAGCAGTACTTC
cdr3_aa: CASSLVGGAPSYEQYF

v_call: TRBV24-1
d_call: TRBD2
clone_size: -
j_call: TRBJ2-2
cdr3_nt: TGTGCCACCAGTGCCTGGCGCGGGGAGGGGTCCGGGGAGCTGTTTTTT
cdr3_aa: CATSAWRGEGSGELFF

v_call: TRBV6-5
d_call: -
clone_size: -
j_call: TRBJ1-3
cdr3_nt: TGTGCCAGCAGTACCCCCCGCTACGGAAACACCATATATTTT
cdr3_aa: CASSTPRYGNTIYF

v_call: TRBV12-3/TRBV12-4
d_call: TRBD1
clone_size: -
j_call: TRBJ1-1
cdr3_nt: TGTGCCAGCAGTCCAGGGGGCACTGAAGCTTTCTTT
cdr3_aa: CASSPGGTEAFF

v_call: TRBV6-5
d_call: TRBD1
clone_size: -
j_call: TRBJ2-3
cdr3_nt: TGTGCCAGCGGCCGGGACAGGAGACCAGATACGCAGTATTTT
cdr3_aa: CASGRDRRPDTQYF

v_call: TRBV24-1
d_call: TRBD1
clone_size: -
j_call: TRBJ2-5
cdr3_nt: TGTGCCACCAGTGATCTTGCATTGGGACAGCCAAACGGCCAAGAGACCCAGTACTTC
cdr3_aa: CATSDLALGQPNGQETQYF

v_call: TRBV5-6
d_call: -
clone_size: once
j_call: TRBJ2-1
cdr3_nt: TGTGCCAGCAGCTTGTGGAGGGCCAGCTGGGGCCGTGAGCAGTTCTTC
cdr3_aa: CASSLWRASWGREQFF

v_call: TRBV2
d_call: TRBD1
clone_size: -
j_call: TRBJ1-1
cdr3_nt: TGTGCCACGAGACAGGGACTCATGAACACTGAAGCTTTCTTT
cdr3_aa: CATRQGLMNTEAFF

v_call: TRBV7-9
d_call: -
clone_size: -
j_call: TRBJ2-5
cdr3_nt: TGTGCCAGCAGCTTAAGCAATAGCGGAGAGACCCAGTACTTC
cdr3_aa: CASSLSNSGETQYF

v_call: TRBV15
d_call: TRBD2
clone_size: -
j_call: TRBJ2-3
cdr3_nt: TGTGCCACCAGCAGAGATGTCGGAGCGGGAGGGCCGACAGATACGCAGTATTTT
cdr3_aa: CATSRDVGAGGPTDTQYF

v_call: TRBV27
d_call: TRBD2
clone_size: -
j_call: TRBJ2-7
cdr3_nt: TGTGCCAGCAGTTCAGCGGGGGGGCCCCGGGAGCAGTACTTC
cdr3_aa: CASSSAGGPREQYF

v_call: TRBV25-1
d_call: TRBD2
clone_size: -
j_call: TRBJ2-5
cdr3_nt: TGTGCCACGGGACTAGCGGGAGTGGGAGAGACCCAGTACTTC
cdr3_aa: CATGLAGVGETQYF

v_call: TRBV9
d_call: -
clone_size: -
j_call: TRBJ1-1
cdr3_nt: TGTGCCAGCAGCGGAAATGGGGAAGCTTTCTTT
cdr3_aa: CASSGNGEAFF

v_call: TRBV30
d_call: TRBD1
clone_size: -
j_call: TRBJ1-4
cdr3_nt: TGTGCCTGGAGTGTACTAAGACAGGGAGGTGAAAAACTGTTTTTT
cdr3_aa: CAWSVLRQGGEKLFF

v_call: TRBV27
d_call: -
clone_size: -
j_call: TRBJ1-1
cdr3_nt: TGTGCCAGCAGTCCTTCCTCCGGAGGTGTCGCCACTGAAGCTTTCTTT
cdr3_aa: CASSPSSGGVATEAFF

v_call: TRBV19
d_call: -
clone_size: once
j_call: TRBJ1-1
cdr3_nt: TGTGCCAGTACACTCAGCGGTGGGGGCACTGAAGCTTTCTTT
cdr3_aa: CASTLSGGGTEAFF

v_call: TRBV5-6
d_call: TRBD2
clone_size: once
j_call: TRBJ2-3
cdr3_nt: TGTGCCAGCAGCTTGGATTCTAGCGGGGGGGCGGGTACGCAGTATTTT
cdr3_aa: CASSLDSSGGAGTQYF

v_call: TRBV6-6
d_call: TRBD1
clone_size: -
j_call: TRBJ1-2
cdr3_nt: TGTGCCAGCAGTCCCGGGACAGTCCTCTATGGCTACACCTTC
cdr3_aa: CASSPGTVLYGYTF

v_call: TRBV6-5
d_call: -
clone_size: once
j_call: TRBJ2-5
cdr3_nt: TGTGCCAGCAGTCCTAGGACTGGAGGGGAGACCCAGTACTTC
cdr3_aa: CASSPRTGGETQYF

v_call: TRBV4-1
d_call: -
clone_size: -
j_call: TRBJ2-2
cdr3_nt: TGCGCCAGCAGCCAAGGGGTTGGGGATACCGGGGAGCTGTTTTTT
cdr3_aa: CASSQGVGDTGELFF

v_call: TRBV7-2
d_call: -
clone_size: -
j_call: TRBJ1-6
cdr3_nt: TGTGCCAGCAGCTTAGCGCATAGTTCACCCCTCCACTTT
cdr3_aa: CASSLAHSSPLHF

v_call: TRBV6-2/TRBV6-3
d_call: -
clone_size: -
j_call: TRBJ2-3
cdr3_nt: TGTGCCAGCAGCCCTTTGACTCCCCCTAATACGCAGTATTTT
cdr3_aa: CASSPLTPPNTQYF

v_call: TRBV2
d_call: -
clone_size: -
j_call: TRBJ1-4
cdr3_nt: TGTGCCAGCAGTTACGGGCGTGGTGGACTGTTTTTT
cdr3_aa: CASSYGRGGLFF

v_call: TRBV30
d_call: -
clone_size: -
j_call: TRBJ2-7
cdr3_nt: TGTGCCTGGAACTGGGGACGGTCCTACGAGCAGTACTTC
cdr3_aa: CAWNWGRSYEQYF

v_call: TRBV5-1
d_call: -
clone_size: -
j_call: TRBJ1-4
cdr3_nt: TGCGCCAGCAGACCGGGTCGAGTGGGGGAAAAACTGTTTTTT
cdr3_aa: CASRPGRVGEKLFF

v_call: TRBV6-6
d_call: TRBD2
clone_size: -
j_call: TRBJ2-2
cdr3_nt: TGTGCCAGCAGTCCGCACCCGGGACTAGTCGACACCGGGGAGCTGTTTTTT
cdr3_aa: CASSPHPGLVDTGELFF

v_call: TRBV5-1
d_call: TRBD1
clone_size: -
j_call: TRBJ1-1
cdr3_nt: TGCGCCAGCAGCTCCCGGACAGGCAGGATGAACACTGAAGCTTTCTTT
cdr3_aa: CASSSRTGRMNTEAFF

v_call: TRBV5-1
d_call: TRBD1
clone_size: -
j_call: TRBJ2-7
cdr3_nt: TGCGCCAGCTCGTACAGGGGAGATGACGAGCAGTACTTC
cdr3_aa: CASSYRGDDEQYF

v_call: TRBV7-2
d_call: -
clone_size: -
j_call: TRBJ2-1
cdr3_nt: TGTGCCAGCAGCTTTGGGGGGTACAATGAGCAGTTCTTC
cdr3_aa: CASSFGGYNEQFF

v_call: TRBV18
d_call: TRBD1
clone_size: once
j_call: TRBJ1-1
cdr3_nt: TGTGCCAGCTCACGACAGGGTTCTGAAGCTTTCTTT
cdr3_aa: CASSRQGSEAFF

v_call: TRBV14
d_call: -
clone_size: -
j_call: TRBJ2-1
cdr3_nt: TGTGCCAGCAGCCTACCTGGGTACAATGAGCAGTTCTTC
cdr3_aa: CASSLPGYNEQFF